This T cell receptor (beta chain) was identified in a study of T-cell reconstitution after alpha-beta-depleted transplantation in children. CDR3 length: 13 residues. V was pared by 11 bases and J by 0 bases, with 11 bases between. The germline gives CDR1 MNHNS, CDR2 SASEGT. In this sample, this clonotype turned up many times. The library targeted TCRbeta and was prepared with unique molecular identifiers. Each CDR3 protein is one row after TCRdb ran MiXCR on the PCR reads. The sample lists hundreds of thousands of distinct CDR3 sequences, 16% seen once, with 0.9% to 1.2% in the top ten. The chain links TRBV6-1 to TRBJ1-5; D call uncertain. This receptor was obtained from a human donor who donated a stem cell graft to a child with acute myeloid leukemia. The material was PBMCs from the stem cell graft donor, obtained from the stem cell graft. The CDR3 sequence: CASGPNSNQPQHF. The CDR3 DNA follows: TGTGCCTCAGGACCGAATAGCAATCAGCCCCAGCATTTT.